One sample yielded the 9 T cell receptor beta chains listed below, sequenced in a study of blood T cell repertoires in COVID-19. The repertoire was sequenced with immunoSEQ multiplex PCR; TCRdb's copy has only in-frame clones and lacks some. The data hold about 240,000 clones, with around four fifths observed a single time. The sequencing sample was made of peripheral blood. These receptors were obtained from a woman aged 55-70 years with active or convalescent COVID-19.

This chain links TRBV25-1 with TRBJ1-6; D unresolved. V was shortened by 0 bases and J by 10 bases, with 10 bases between the two germline ends. The germline gives CDR1 MGHDK, CDR2 SYGVNS. This CDR3 spans 14 amino acids. The CDR3 protein is CASSEYLRGSPLHF. The DNA for the CDR3 is TGTGCCAGCAGTGAATACTTACGAGGATCACCCCTCCACTTT.

This clone was found a few times. The rearrangement joins TRBV19 to TRBJ2-2, with TRBD1 matching 7 bases. The J segment lost 7 bases and the V segment lost 5 bases, leaving 10 bases of the junction unmatched. This CDR3 comprises 15 residues. The germline V gene encodes CDR1 LNHDA and CDR2 SQIVND (reference sequence). The CDR3 sequence: CASSSRQGEYGELFF. CDR3 sequence (DNA): TGTGCCAGTAGTTCTCGACAGGGCGAGTACGGGGAGCTGTTTTTT.

The sample holds many counts of this clone. This chain joins TRBV5-1 and TRBJ2-1; no clear D gene. CDR3 length: 16 residues. Trimming removed 0 bases at V and 0 bases at J, with 10 bases between. Looked up from germline, CDR1 is SGHRS and CDR2 is YFSETQ. The CDR3 here is CASSLGSLGSYNEQFF. The DNA of the CDR3 is TGCGCCAGCAGCTTGGGTAGCCTTGGCTCCTACAATGAGCAGTTCTTC.

The V call is TRBV6-2 or TRBV6-3, the J call TRBJ2-5; 9 nucleotides line up with TRBD1. V shed 2 bases and J 1 base; nucleotides not matched to a gene: 2. From germline, CDR1 is MNHEY and CDR2 SVGEGT. The CDR3 loop spans 15 amino acids. For the CDR3, the DNA is TGTGCCAGCAGTTACCCGGGACAGGGCCAAGAGACCCAGTACTTC. It specifies CASSYPGQGQETQYF.

V and J are TRBV27 and TRBJ1-2; no reliable D call. V was clipped by 6 bases and J by 0 bases, with 11 bases between them. The CDR3 is made up of 14 amino acids. In germline, CDR1 is MNHEY, CDR2 SMNVEV (reference sequence). The CDR3 here is CASRDTSTNYGYTF. CDR3 bases: TGTGCCAGCAGAGATACATCAACTAACTATGGCTACACCTTC.

V gene TRBV29-1 combines with J gene TRBJ2-2; 10 nucleotides agree with TRBD1. The CDR3 loop spans 15 amino acids. The V and J ends lost 4 bases and 5 bases, in that order; junction bases with no gene match: 7. Germline V gene sequence: CDR1 SQVTM, CDR2 ANQGSEA. Here the CDR3 reads CSVAVPGQGTGELFF. In DNA form, the CDR3 reads TGCAGCGTTGCAGTCCCGGGACAGGGGACCGGGGAGCTGTTTTTT.

Concerning this clone itself: This sample also contains other DNA sequences that code for the same CDR3. The V call is TRBV5-1, the J call TRBJ2-5; D gene ambiguous. V was cut by 3 bases and J by 5 bases, with 5 bases left in between. The V gene's germline CDR1 is SGHRS and CDR2 YFSETQ. There are 11 residues in the CDR3. The CDR3 is CASSSQETQYF. In DNA form, the CDR3 reads TGCGCCAGCAGCTCTCAGGAGACCCAGTACTTC.

The chain employs TRBV3-1 (or the pseudogene TRBV3-2) and TRBJ2-2, with TRBD1 matching 12 bases. V was pared by 1 base and J by 2 bases, with 2 bases of the junction left unmatched. The germline CDR1 and CDR2 sequences are LGHDT and YNNKEL (reference sequence). This CDR3 spans 17 amino acids. The CDR3 protein is CASSQGGQGANTGELFF. In DNA, the CDR3 is TGTGCCAGCAGCCAAGGGGGACAGGGGGCCAACACCGGGGAGCTGTTTTTT.

This rearrangement joins TRBV6-5 to TRBJ1-5; the D gene is possibly TRBD1 (6 bases). V lost 7 bases, J lost 4 bases, and 11 bases lay in between. The CDR3 is 13 amino acids. Germline V CDR1 and CDR2: MNHEY, SVGAGI. CDR3 region: CASTGVGNQPQHF. Written as DNA, the CDR3 is TGTGCCAGCACAGGGGTAGGAAATCAGCCCCAGCATTTT.